This is a list of T cell receptor beta chains from one sample in a study of cytomegalovirus exposure and HLA in healthy donors. The repertoire was sequenced with immunoSEQ multiplex PCR; TCRdb's copy has only in-frame clones and lacks some. The data show about 95,000 clones, roughly two thirds seen once. Sequencing used PBMCs. Source of these receptors: a woman in her fifties or sixties in good health and CMV-seropositive. The CDR3 runs from the conserved cysteine through the conserved F or W. Fields, in order: V gene, clone size, J gene, D gene, CDR3 protein, CDR3 DNA. A D gene is named only where the DNA matches it firmly. Size is stated for part of the rows, as once, few or many counts, or as a class when the clone is expanded.

V: TRBV28
size: NA
J: TRBJ1-5
D: NA
CDR3: CAHSTPGVGNQPQHF
DNA: TGTGCCCACTCGACCCCGGGGGTCGGCAATCAGCCCCAGCATTTT

V: TRBV7-3
size: NA
J: TRBJ2-3
D: NA
CDR3: CASSLADTVSTQYF
DNA: TGTGCCAGCAGCTTGGCAGACACCGTCAGTACGCAGTATTTT

V: TRBV5-6
size: medium-sized
J: TRBJ1-2
D: NA
CDR3: CASSLLFVGYTF
DNA: TGTGCCAGCAGCTTGCTTTTCGTTGGCTACACCTTC

V: TRBV5-4
size: NA
J: TRBJ1-5
D: NA
CDR3: CASSLGLEEPQHF
DNA: TGTGCCAGCAGCTTAGGTCTCGAGGAGCCCCAGCATTTT

V: TRBV28
size: NA
J: TRBJ2-7
D: NA
CDR3: CASRRGGTVLSYEQYF
DNA: TGTGCCAGCCGAAGAGGCGGGACAGTTCTATCCTACGAGCAGTACTTC

V: TRBV2
size: NA
J: TRBJ1-4
D: TRBD1
CDR3: CASSVNRGEKLFF
DNA: TGTGCCAGCAGTGTTAACAGGGGAGAAAAACTGTTTTTT

V: TRBV30
size: NA
J: TRBJ1-3
D: NA
CDR3: CAWAQGVLGNTIYF
DNA: TGTGCCTGGGCACAGGGTGTTCTCGGAAACACCATATATTTT

V: TRBV29-1
size: NA
J: TRBJ2-1
D: NA
CDR3: CSVGSLRDEQFF
DNA: TGCAGCGTTGGAAGTCTTCGAGATGAGCAGTTCTTC

V: TRBV18
size: NA
J: TRBJ1-1
D: NA
CDR3: CASSPSGVRTEAFF
DNA: TGTGCCAGCTCACCGTCAGGGGTTAGGACTGAAGCTTTCTTT

V: TRBV27
size: NA
J: TRBJ1-1
D: NA
CDR3: CASSLGANTEAFF
DNA: TGTGCCAGCAGTTTAGGGGCGAACACTGAAGCTTTCTTT

V: TRBV9
size: NA
J: TRBJ2-7
D: NA
CDR3: CASSVGTASSYEQYF
DNA: TGTGCCAGCAGCGTAGGGACAGCTAGCTCCTACGAGCAGTACTTC

V: TRBV18
size: NA
J: TRBJ2-3
D: NA
CDR3: CASSPGASDTQYF
DNA: TGTGCCAGCTCACCAGGGGCGTCAGATACGCAGTATTTT

V: TRBV7-2
size: NA
J: TRBJ2-3
D: TRBD2
CDR3: CASSPTSGLASTDTQYF
DNA: TGTGCCAGCAGCCCAACCTCCGGACTAGCCAGCACAGATACGCAGTATTTT

V: TRBV5-1
size: NA
J: TRBJ1-2
D: TRBD1
CDR3: CASSWKQGEVYGYTF
DNA: TGCGCCAGCAGCTGGAAACAGGGGGAGGTTTATGGCTACACCTTC

V: TRBV7-3
size: NA
J: TRBJ2-7
D: TRBD2
CDR3: CASSRVLAGGTYEQYF
DNA: TGCGCCAGCAGCCGAGTACTAGCGGGAGGGACCTACGAGCAGTACTTC

V: TRBV6-5
size: NA
J: TRBJ2-2
D: NA
CDR3: CASIKTGTGELFF
DNA: TGTGCCAGCATCAAGACAGGGACTGGGGAGCTGTTTTTT

V: TRBV28
size: NA
J: TRBJ1-1
D: NA
CDR3: CASSPRGGSTEAFF
DNA: TGTGCCAGCAGTCCCAGGGGAGGGAGCACTGAAGCTTTCTTT

V: TRBV20-1
size: NA
J: TRBJ2-7
D: NA
CDR3: CSSLRGVEQYF
DNA: TGCAGTTCCCTCCGGGGAGTCGAGCAGTACTTC

V: TRBV9
size: once
J: TRBJ2-2
D: NA
CDR3: CASSVGLTGELFF
DNA: TGTGCCAGCAGCGTAGGGCTCACCGGGGAGCTGTTTTTT

V: TRBV9
size: few
J: TRBJ2-7
D: NA
CDR3: CASSSEDSDYEQYF
DNA: TGTGCCAGCAGCTCAGAGGACAGCGACTACGAGCAGTACTTC

V: TRBV28
size: few
J: TRBJ1-2
D: NA
CDR3: CASKRPGFGYTF
DNA: TGTGCCAGCAAGAGGCCGGGGTTTGGCTACACCTTC

V: TRBV7-8
size: few
J: TRBJ2-2
D: NA
CDR3: CASSHREYRTGELFF
DNA: TGTGCCAGCAGCCACAGGGAATATAGGACCGGGGAGCTGTTTTTT

V: TRBV19
size: NA
J: TRBJ2-7
D: TRBD1
CDR3: CASSMNPGGTGYEQYF
DNA: TGTGCCAGTAGTATGAATCCAGGCGGGACAGGGTACGAGCAGTACTTC

V: TRBV4-1
size: NA
J: TRBJ1-3
D: NA
CDR3: CASSQLTVISGNTIYF
DNA: TGCGCCAGCAGCCAACTGACAGTGATCTCTGGAAACACCATATATTTT

V: TRBV11-2
size: once
J: TRBJ2-1
D: NA
CDR3: CASSLPNEQFF
DNA: TGTGCCAGCAGCCTCCCGAATGAGCAGTTCTTC

V: TRBV5-1
size: few
J: TRBJ1-5
D: NA
CDR3: CASSFSGEEPQHF
DNA: TGCGCCAGCAGCTTCTCGGGGGAGGAGCCCCAGCATTTT

V: TRBV13
size: NA
J: TRBJ1-1
D: NA
CDR3: CASSAPRPMNTEAFF
DNA: TGTGCCAGCAGCGCCCCTAGACCCATGAACACTGAAGCTTTCTTT

V: TRBV2
size: NA
J: TRBJ1-6
D: NA
CDR3: CASSRDSYNSPLHF
DNA: TGTGCCAGCAGTAGAGACAGCTATAATTCACCCCTCCACTTT

V: TRBV28
size: NA
J: TRBJ1-1
D: NA
CDR3: CASSSVGGGAPELSAFF
DNA: TGTGCCAGCAGTTCTGTAGGTGGCGGGGCCCCCGAATTGTCGGCTTTCTTT

V: TRBV7-8
size: NA
J: TRBJ2-7
D: TRBD1
CDR3: CASSRRTGISYEQYF
DNA: TGTGCCAGCAGCCGCCGGACAGGTATCTCCTACGAGCAGTACTTC

V: TRBV19
size: NA
J: TRBJ2-3
D: NA
CDR3: CASSTTLDTQYF
DNA: TGTGCCAGTAGTACGACTTTGGATACGCAGTATTTT

V: TRBV11-2
size: NA
J: TRBJ2-1
D: TRBD2
CDR3: CASSLGVSGRASEQFF
DNA: TGTGCCAGCAGCTTAGGGGTTAGCGGGAGGGCATCTGAGCAGTTCTTC

V: TRBV28
size: NA
J: TRBJ2-5
D: NA
CDR3: CASSHPRGRETQYF
DNA: TGTGCCAGCAGTCACCCAAGGGGCAGGGAGACCCAGTACTTC

V: TRBV4-1
size: NA
J: TRBJ2-7
D: TRBD1
CDR3: CASSQDRNNRGYYEQYF
DNA: TGCGCCAGCAGCCAAGACAGGAACAACAGGGGATACTACGAGCAGTACTTC

V: TRBV2
size: NA
J: TRBJ2-2
D: NA
CDR3: CASSESILRSTGELFF
DNA: TGTGCCAGCAGTGAATCGATACTAAGAAGCACCGGGGAGCTGTTTTTT

V: TRBV19
size: NA
J: TRBJ1-5
D: NA
CDR3: CASSISVPQSGPQHF
DNA: TGTGCCAGTAGTATCTCGGTCCCCCAATCAGGCCCCCAGCATTTT

V: TRBV7-2
size: NA
J: TRBJ1-3
D: NA
CDR3: CASSLNRASSGNTIYF
DNA: TGTGCCAGCAGCTTAAACAGGGCAAGCTCTGGAAACACCATATATTTT

V: TRBV18
size: NA
J: TRBJ1-5
D: TRBD1
CDR3: CASSPRMGNRGQPQHF
DNA: TGTGCCAGCTCACCAAGAATGGGGAACAGGGGTCAGCCCCAGCATTTT

V: TRBV19
size: few
J: TRBJ2-5
D: TRBD1
CDR3: CASRQRQGGYQETQYF
DNA: TGTGCCAGTAGGCAAAGACAGGGCGGTTACCAAGAGACCCAGTACTTC

V: TRBV11-3
size: NA
J: TRBJ1-2
D: TRBD1
CDR3: CASSLPGGTGYTF
DNA: TGTGCCAGCAGCTTACCAGGGGGAACCGGCTACACCTTC

V: TRBV19
size: NA
J: TRBJ2-7
D: NA
CDR3: CASSIPGSYEQYF
DNA: TGTGCCAGTAGTATACCGGGATCCTACGAGCAGTACTTC

V: TRBV5-4
size: NA
J: TRBJ2-7
D: TRBD2
CDR3: CASGPYRGEGQSYEQYF
DNA: TGTGCCAGCGGCCCGTACCGCGGGGAGGGCCAGTCCTACGAGCAGTACTTC

V: TRBV5-6
size: NA
J: TRBJ1-2
D: NA
CDR3: CASSPGTTPIYGYTF
DNA: TGTGCCAGCAGCCCTGGGACAACCCCCATCTATGGCTACACCTTC

V: TRBV15
size: few
J: TRBJ2-7
D: TRBD2
CDR3: CATSRTGTSGYEQYF
DNA: TGTGCCACCAGCAGGACCGGGACTAGCGGATACGAGCAGTACTTC

V: TRBV19
size: NA
J: TRBJ1-1
D: TRBD1
CDR3: CASSSSGGLNTEAFF
DNA: TGTGCCAGTAGTAGCTCAGGGGGCTTGAACACTGAAGCTTTCTTT

V: TRBV12-5
size: NA
J: TRBJ1-1
D: NA
CDR3: CASGRTVNTEAFF
DNA: TGTGCTAGTGGAAGAACAGTGAACACTGAAGCTTTCTTT

V: TRBV28
size: NA
J: TRBJ2-5
D: TRBD1
CDR3: CASSLPGQGRETQYF
DNA: TGTGCCAGCAGTCTACCGGGACAGGGGAGAGAGACCCAGTACTTC

V: TRBV28
size: NA
J: TRBJ1-5
D: NA
CDR3: CATGGGVQPQHF
DNA: TGTGCCACCGGTGGGGGGGTCCAGCCCCAGCATTTT

V: TRBV19
size: NA
J: TRBJ2-7
D: TRBD1
CDR3: CASSIGGQGNEQYF
DNA: TGTGCCAGTAGTATAGGTGGACAGGGCAACGAGCAGTACTTC

V: TRBV4-2
size: NA
J: TRBJ2-2
D: TRBD2
CDR3: CASSQDFGGSTKLFF
DNA: TGTGCCAGCAGCCAGGATTTCGGGGGGAGTACGAAGCTGTTTTTT

V: TRBV5-1
size: NA
J: TRBJ2-7
D: NA
CDR3: CASSLAQASYEQYF
DNA: TGCGCCAGCAGCTTGGCCCAGGCCTCCTACGAGCAGTACTTC

V: TRBV28
size: NA
J: TRBJ1-2
D: TRBD1
CDR3: CASGGDRGNYGYTF
DNA: TGTGCCAGCGGAGGGGACAGGGGCAACTATGGCTACACCTTC

V: TRBV9
size: NA
J: TRBJ2-1
D: NA
CDR3: CASSEYAGLYNEQFF
DNA: TGTGCCAGCAGCGAATATGCGGGATTATACAATGAGCAGTTCTTC

V: TRBV5-4
size: NA
J: TRBJ2-1
D: NA
CDR3: CASSFPTSPPFF
DNA: TGTGCCAGCAGCTTCCCCACTAGTCCCCCGTTCTTC

V: TRBV28
size: NA
J: TRBJ2-1
D: TRBD2
CDR3: CASSSNERESQNEQFF
DNA: TGTGCCAGCAGTTCAAACGAGCGGGAGTCGCAAAATGAGCAGTTCTTC

V: TRBV6-5
size: NA
J: TRBJ2-3
D: NA
CDR3: CASSTADTQYF
DNA: TGTGCCAGCAGTACGGCAGATACGCAGTATTTT

V: TRBV18
size: NA
J: TRBJ2-7
D: TRBD2
CDR3: CASSPRTSGSYEQYF
DNA: TGTGCCAGCTCACCTCGGACTAGCGGGAGCTACGAGCAGTACTTC